This is a list of T cell receptor beta chains from one sample in a study of shared clonotypes between healthy human individuals. Repertoires were generated with immunoSEQ multiplex PCR, while TCRdb's copy carries only in-frame clones and drops some. The data contain about 1.9 million clones, around 95% of them singletons. Sequenced sample: naive CD8+ T cells from PBMCs. These receptors originate from a man aged 18 to 30 in good health. Some clones in this sample may be carry-over from other donors' samples. Each CDR3 is given with its conserved first and last residue. The order of the fields is V gene, CDR3 protein.

>TRBV5-6
CASSLDRDRGRLVGYTF
>TRBV6-5
CASSETVGAPGYTF
>TRBV15
CATSGFRTGGSYSNQPQHF
>TRBV27
CASSYSNQPQHF
>TRBV7-2
CASTLLPGRPTSYEQYF
>TRBV29-1
CSVDPGTLGTEAFF
>TRBV10-2
CASKPGGPDEQYF
>TRBV27
CASSPGPYNEQFF
>TRBV7-6
CASSPGTGSEQYF
>TRBV11-1
CASSLASGGSYNEQFF
>TRBV27
CASGGIPYEQYF
>TRBV19
CASSTPHFPFRNQPQHF
>TRBV9
CASSSRTGLAKNIQYF
>TRBV7-3
CASSLVLAGSNEQFF
>TRBV28
CASSGSDPQRGLAGVLWEQFF